The 17 T cell receptor beta chains given below trace back to one sample, sequenced in a study of T cells in Graves' hyperthyroidism and ophthalmopathy. The CDR3 regions of TCR beta were amplified from RNA transcripts. When the TCR CDR3 underwent first-round RT-PCR, the HTBI primer set was used. TCRdb passed the multiplex PCR reads through MiXCR, listing each CDR3 protein once. Of hundreds of thousands of distinct CDR3 sequences listed, more than 14% are singletons. The specimen was blood. These TCRs come from a woman aged 45-60 years with Graves' ophthalmopathy.

This sequence joins TRBV15 and TRBJ2-1; TRBD2 is a possible D gene (5 bases). The CDR3 has 14 amino acids. V lost 3 bases to trimming and J lost 4 bases, with 10 bases between them. Germline CDR1 and CDR2: LNHNV and YYDKDF (reference sequence). The CDR3 bases are TGTGCCACCAGCAGGAGAGGGAAATACAATGAGCAGTTCTTC. Its translation is CATSRRGKYNEQFF.

The rearrangement joins TRBV28 to TRBJ2-1, with TRBD1 as a possible D gene (5 bases). CDR3 length: 15 amino acids. Trimming left V 10 bases short and J 9 bases short, with 25 bases between. CDR1 and CDR2 from the germline V gene are MDHEN and SYDVKM. CDR3 DNA: TGTGCCATCAGAACAGGTCTAATAGGTGGCGGTGAGCAGTTCTTC. It yields the protein CAIRTGLIGGGEQFF. Using reference TRBV28 and TRBJ2-1 for the parts outside the CDR3, the full variable domain is DVKVTQSSRYLVKRTGEKVFLECVQDMDHENMFWYRQDPGLGLRLIYFSYDVKMKEKGDIPEGYSVSREKKERFSLILESASTNQTSMYLCAIRTGLIGGGEQFFGPGTRLTVL.

The CDR3 DNA is TGCGCCAGCAGCTTGGTCCTACAGGGCCAGGGAGGTCATACGCAGTATTTT. It yields the protein CASSLVLQGQGGHTQYF. The V call is TRBV5-1, the J call TRBJ2-3; perhaps D is TRBD1 or TRBD2 (6 bases each). The CDR3 totals 17 residues. CDR1 is SGHRS and CDR2 is YFSETQ in the germline V gene. Trimming shortened V by 0 bases and J by 7 bases, and 21 bases separated the two germline ends.

This clonotype was recorded at least ten times. The V and J genes are TRBV19 and TRBJ2-2; 8 nucleotides match TRBD2. Germline CDR1 and CDR2: LNHDA and SQIVND (reference sequence). This CDR3 spans 20 amino acids. Trimming at V came to 10 bases and at J to 1 base, leaving 23 bases not matched to a gene. DNA of the CDR3: TGTGCCACCACCCCCGGATTATGGTTCGGGAGGGCACGGAACACCGGGGAGCTGTTTTTT. Translated: CATTPGLWFGRARNTGELFF. Together with reference TRBV19 and TRBJ2-2, the CDR3 gives the full variable domain: DGGITQSPKYLFRKEGQNVTLSCEQNLNHDAMYWYRQDPGQGLRLIYYSQIVNDFQKGDIAEGYSVSREKKESFPLTVTSAQKNPTAFYLCATTPGLWFGRARNTGELFFGEGSRLTVL.

This chain connects TRBV16 to TRBJ1-5, with no clear D. This CDR3 comprises 14 residues. Germline CDR1 KGHSY, CDR2 FQNENV. Trimming removed 2 bases at V and 4 bases at J, with 9 bases between. CDR3 in amino acids: CASSQNRENQPQHF. The DNA of the CDR3 is TGTGCCAGCAGCCAAAATCGAGAGAATCAGCCCCAGCATTTT.

This clonotype was recorded at least ten times. The chain uses TRBV7-2 and TRBJ1-5; D is ambiguous. The V end lost 2 bases, the J end lost 5 bases, and 13 bases lay between the germline ends. This CDR3 region has 15 residues. From germline, CDR1 is SGHTA and CDR2 FQGNSA. CDR3 nucleotide sequence: TGTGCCAGCAGCTTAATCGGGCCTGCCGATCAGCCCCAGCATTTT. Encoded protein: CASSLIGPADQPQHF.

V and J are TRBV15 and TRBJ1-5; the D gene is possibly TRBD1 (5 bases). The ends were cut back, 0 bases at V and 2 bases at J, with 8 bases in the middle. Germline lookup yields CDR1 LNHNV and CDR2 YYDKDF (reference sequence). The CDR3 contains 15 residues. The DNA for the CDR3 is TGTGCCACCAGCAGAGATATCAGGGGCAATCAGCCCCAGCATTTT. Its protein is CATSRDIRGNQPQHF. Drawing the rest from reference TRBV15 and TRBJ1-5, the complete variable domain is DAMVIQNPRYQVTQFGKPVTLSCSQTLNHNVMYWYQQKSSQAPKLLFHYYDKDFNNEADTPDNFQSRRPNTSFCFLDIRSPGLGDTAMYLCATSRDIRGNQPQHFGDGTRLSIL.

In its sample, this clonotype was seen many times. V and J are TRBV4-1 and TRBJ1-2, with D possibly being TRBD1 (5 bases). Trimming cost V 0 bases and J 3 bases, with 14 bases left between them. The CDR3 spans 16 residues. The germline V gene has CDR1 MGHRA and CDR2 YSYEKL. The CDR3 bases are TGCGCCAGCAGCCAAGAAGGCACGGGGCGCGACTATGGCTACACCTTC. Residues: CASSQEGTGRDYGYTF.

This clonotype occurred many times. The chain employs TRBV10-3 and TRBJ2-1; 14 bases line up with TRBD2. Unmatched junction bases numbered 7, after V lost 6 bases and J lost 0 bases. The germline V gene has CDR1 ENHRY and CDR2 SYGVKD. The CDR3 has 18 amino acids. The CDR3 protein is CAISGLAGGKNSYNEQFF. CDR3 DNA sequence: TGTGCCATCAGCGGACTAGCGGGAGGCAAAAACTCCTACAATGAGCAGTTCTTC.

This clonotype has just one count. The genes are TRBV6-1 and TRBJ2-1, with TRBD1 matching over 12 bases. CDR3 length equals 16 residues. Germline-derived CDR1 and CDR2 are MNHNS and SASEGT. Trimming cost V 6 bases and J 7 bases; bases outside gene matches: 10. The CDR3 bases are TGTGCCAGCAGAACCCCCGGGACAGGGGGCGCGAATGAGCAGTTCTTC. Translated: CASRTPGTGGANEQFF.

Many counts were recorded for this clonotype. The V and J genes are TRBV2 and TRBJ2-7; the match to TRBD1 covers 9 bases. V lost 8 bases to trimming and J lost 3 bases; unmatched junction nucleotides: 5. Germline-derived CDR1 and CDR2 are SNHLY and FYNNEI. There are 13 residues in the CDR3. CDR3 DNA: TGTGCCAGCGGGACAGGGCAAATCTACGAGCAGTACTTC. This translates into CASGTGQIYEQYF.

This clonotype was counted a few times. The DNA for the CDR3 is TGTGCCAGCAGCGTAGCTAGCGGGACATCTCACACCGGGGAGCTGTTTTTT. As protein: CASSVASGTSHTGELFF. This chain links TRBV9 with TRBJ2-2; 9 bases match TRBD2. CDR1 is SGDLS, CDR2 YYNGEE, per germline. V was pared by 0 bases and J by 3 bases, with 6 bases of the junction left unmatched. CDR3 length equals 17 residues. The whole variable domain, filled in from reference TRBV9 and TRBJ2-2, reads DSGVTQTPKHLITATGQRVTLRCSPRSGDLSVYWYQQSLDQGLQFLIQYYNGEERAKGNILERFSAQQFPDLHSELNLSSLELGDSALYFCASSVASGTSHTGELFFGEGSRLTVL.

For this clonotype: A much larger clone sits a single nucleotide away, making a read error possible. The genes are TRBV6-2 or TRBV6-3 and TRBJ2-1, with D possibly called TRBD1 or TRBD2 (5 bases each). Germline lookup yields CDR1 MNHEY and CDR2 SVGEGT. This CDR3 is 15 amino acids long. CDR3 protein: CASRVTGPTYNEQSF. CDR3 bases: TGTGCCAGCAGAGTAACGGGACCTACTTACAATGAGCAGTCCTTC.

In its sample, this clonotype was seen many times. This sequence joins TRBV7-2 and TRBJ1-3; no reliable D call. Germline V gene sequence: CDR1 SGHTA, CDR2 FQGNSA. CDR3 length equals 15 residues. Trimming pared 5 bases from V and 0 bases from J, leaving 11 bases between. CDR3 sequence reads: CASSHWEGSGNTIYF. The CDR3 nucleotides read TGTGCCAGCAGCCACTGGGAAGGCTCTGGAAACACCATATATTTT.

This clonotype was detected only a few times. The chain joins TRBV6-2 or TRBV6-3 to TRBJ2-7; 8 nucleotides line up with TRBD1. The ends lost 2 bases at V and 0 bases at J; junction bases unmatched: 6. Per the germline V gene, CDR1 is MNHEY and CDR2 is SVGEGT. The CDR3 is made up of 16 amino acids. The CDR3 DNA reads as TGTGCCAGCAGTTACATCCGGGACAGGTCCTCCTACGAGCAGTACTTC. Translated, it gives CASSYIRDRSSYEQYF.

The chain links TRBV6-2 or TRBV6-3 to TRBJ2-7; the D gene is possibly TRBD1 (6 bases). The germline CDR1 and CDR2 sequences are MNHEY and SVGEGT. V was trimmed by 0 bases and J by 4 bases, leaving 10 bases between them. This CDR3 contains 14 residues. The CDR3 is CASSYSGTHYEQYF. The CDR3 DNA is TGTGCCAGCAGTTACTCCGGGACACATTACGAGCAGTACTTC.

This clonotype has a count of ten or more. This rearrangement joins TRBV27 to TRBJ1-1; TRBD1 is a possible D gene (5 bases). The CDR3 loop spans 15 amino acids. Germline V CDR1 and CDR2: MNHEY, SMNVEV (reference sequence). Trimming took 5 bases from V and 0 from J, leaving 13 bases between them. The CDR3 loop reads CASSKGPAVNTEAFF. The CDR3 coding sequence is TGTGCCAGCAGTAAGGGACCCGCCGTGAACACTGAAGCTTTCTTT.